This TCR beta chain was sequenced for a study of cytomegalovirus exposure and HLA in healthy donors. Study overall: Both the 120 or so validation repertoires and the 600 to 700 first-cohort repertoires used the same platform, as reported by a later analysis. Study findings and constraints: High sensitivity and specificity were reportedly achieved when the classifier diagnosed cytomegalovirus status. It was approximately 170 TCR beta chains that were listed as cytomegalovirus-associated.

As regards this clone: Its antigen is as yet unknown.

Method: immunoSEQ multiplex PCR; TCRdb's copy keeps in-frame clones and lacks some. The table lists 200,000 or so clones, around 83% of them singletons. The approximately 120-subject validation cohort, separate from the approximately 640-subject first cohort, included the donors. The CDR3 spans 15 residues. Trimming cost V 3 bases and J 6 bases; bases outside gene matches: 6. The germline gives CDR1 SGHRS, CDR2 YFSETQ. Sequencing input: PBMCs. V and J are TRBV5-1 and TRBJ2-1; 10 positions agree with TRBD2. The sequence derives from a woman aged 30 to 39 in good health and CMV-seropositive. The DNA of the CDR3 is TGCGCCAGCAGCTGGACTAGCGGACTTCTCAATGAGCAGTTCTTC. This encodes CASSWTSGLLNEQFF.